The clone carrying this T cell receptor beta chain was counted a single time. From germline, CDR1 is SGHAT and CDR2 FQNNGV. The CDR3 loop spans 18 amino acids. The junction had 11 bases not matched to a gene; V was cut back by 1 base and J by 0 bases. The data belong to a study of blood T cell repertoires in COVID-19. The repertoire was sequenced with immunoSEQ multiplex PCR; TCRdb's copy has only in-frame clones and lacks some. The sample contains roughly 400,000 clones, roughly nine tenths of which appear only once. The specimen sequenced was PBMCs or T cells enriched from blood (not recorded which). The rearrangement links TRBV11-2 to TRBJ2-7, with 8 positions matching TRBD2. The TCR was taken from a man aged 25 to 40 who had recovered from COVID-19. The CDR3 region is CASSLGSGGGSISYEQYF. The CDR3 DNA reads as TGTGCCAGCAGCTTAGGGTCGGGAGGGGGGTCTATCTCCTACGAGCAGTACTTC.